The 5 T cell receptor beta chains below come from one sample, sequenced in a study of shared clonotypes between healthy human individuals. Some clones are missing from TCRdb's copy, which holds only in-frame ones; the method was immunoSEQ multiplex PCR. Here the sample spans 2 million to 2.5 million clones, less than 95% being singletons. Input material: naive CD4+ T cells from PBMCs. The subset is: CD45RA+ positively selected. These TCRs come from a man aged 18 to 29 in good health. Some clones in this sample may be carry-over from other donors' samples.

CDR3 amino acids: CASRAGTGTYNEQFF. DNA for the CDR3: TGTGCCAGCAGAGCCGGGACAGGTACCTACAATGAGCAGTTCTTC. This chain links TRBV28 with TRBJ2-1; 8 nucleotides line up with TRBD1. The CDR3 is 15 amino acids. Germline CDR1 and CDR2: MDHEN and SYDVKM. The ends lost 6 bases at V and 2 bases at J; junction bases unmatched: 6.

The rearrangement uses TRBV7-6 and TRBJ2-7, with 9 bases identical to TRBD2. Losses at the gene ends were 5 bases for V and 6 bases for J; bases not matched to a gene: 11. The CDR3 has 15 amino acids. Germline CDR1 and CDR2: SGHVS and FNYEAQ. The CDR3, as DNA: TGTGCCAGCAGCCCGGGCCTAGCGGGATTTGCCGAGCAGTACTTC. Amino acids: CASSPGLAGFAEQYF.

The chain carries TRBV7-2 and TRBJ1-2, with TRBD1 matching 9 bases. J lost 6 bases, V lost 6 bases, and 5 bases had no gene match. In germline, CDR1 is SGHTA, CDR2 FQGNSA. This CDR3 is built from 13 residues. The CDR3 loop reads CASRLRDRDGYTF. CDR3 in DNA: TGTGCCAGCAGACTCCGGGACAGGGATGGCTACACCTTC.

The gene calls are TRBV9 and TRBJ1-5; D is unclear. Looked up from germline, CDR1 is SGDLS and CDR2 is YYNGEE. The CDR3 totals 17 residues. The V end lost 0 bases, the J end lost 1 base, and 14 bases lay between the germline ends. CDR3 DNA sequence: TGTGCCAGCAGCGTAGGGACCGGAGCTACCAGCAATCAGCCCCAGCATTTT. Its protein product is CASSVGTGATSNQPQHF. Combining the CDR3 with reference TRBV9 and TRBJ1-5 gives the whole variable domain DSGVTQTPKHLITATGQRVTLRCSPRSGDLSVYWYQQSLDQGLQFLIQYYNGEERAKGNILERFSAQQFPDLHSELNLSSLELGDSALYFCASSVGTGATSNQPQHFGDGTRLSIL.

The rearrangement uses TRBV28 and TRBJ2-7; D remains unclear. The germline V gene encodes CDR1 MDHEN and CDR2 SYDVKM. V lost 3 bases and J 1 base, leaving 10 bases between the germline ends. The CDR3 consists of 14 residues. This CDR3 is CASSLFSASYEQYF. The CDR3, as DNA: TGTGCCAGCAGTTTGTTCTCGGCTTCCTACGAGCAGTACTTC.